A selection of T cell receptor beta chains follows, all from one sample in a study of blood T cell repertoires in COVID-19. Libraries were prepared by immunoSEQ multiplex PCR; TCRdb keeps only in-frame clonotypes and omits some of them. Altogether roughly 200,000 clones are present, roughly 91% being singletons, with the ten largest covering 3.5% to 4%. The specimen was PBMCs or T cells enriched from blood (not recorded which). The receptors stem from a woman under 40 with acute COVID-19. The conserved cysteine and the conserved F or W are not part of the CDR3 here.

TRBJ1-6,TRBV6-5,ASSYDWTDYSPLH
TRBJ2-1,TRBV27,ASSPAGLLEQF
TRBJ2-7,TRBV12-3/TRBV12-4,ASSSTGYFRD
TRBJ1-6,TRBV3-1/TRBV3-2,ASSQNGGGYNSPLH
TRBJ2-7,TRBV4-1,ASSQDKENYEQY
TRBJ1-1,TRBV6-5,ASSYWAPGGTEAF
TRBJ2-3,TRBV5-1,ASGSLAADTQY
TRBJ2-1,TRBV24-1,ATSDNKLAAGSYNEQF
TRBJ1-2,TRBV21-1,ASSFRSTRSIYGYT
TRBJ1-2,TRBV7-9,ASSKPTGGGYGYT
TRBJ2-1,TRBV25-1,ASRQQVQLPRYNEQF
TRBJ2-6,TRBV14,ASSPMTASGANVLT
TRBJ1-1,TRBV6-5,ASAQRSGGFTEAF
TRBJ1-2,TRBV7-9,ASGLYSRYGYT